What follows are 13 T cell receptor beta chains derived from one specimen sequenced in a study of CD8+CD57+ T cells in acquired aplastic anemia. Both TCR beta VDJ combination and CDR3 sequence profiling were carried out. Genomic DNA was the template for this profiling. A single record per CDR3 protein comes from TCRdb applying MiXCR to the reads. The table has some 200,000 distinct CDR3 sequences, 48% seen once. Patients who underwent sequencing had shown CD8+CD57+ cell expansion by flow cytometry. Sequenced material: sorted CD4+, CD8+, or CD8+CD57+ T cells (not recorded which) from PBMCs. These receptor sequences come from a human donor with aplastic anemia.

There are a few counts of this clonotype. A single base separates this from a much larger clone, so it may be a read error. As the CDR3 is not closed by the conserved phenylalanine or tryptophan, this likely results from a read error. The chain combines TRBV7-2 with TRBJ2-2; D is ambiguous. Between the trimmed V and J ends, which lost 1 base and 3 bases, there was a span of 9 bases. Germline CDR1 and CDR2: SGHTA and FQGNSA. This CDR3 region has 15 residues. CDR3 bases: TGTGCCAGCAGCTTAGGGTATATTGACACCGGGGAGCTGTTTCTT. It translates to CASSLGYIDTGELFL.

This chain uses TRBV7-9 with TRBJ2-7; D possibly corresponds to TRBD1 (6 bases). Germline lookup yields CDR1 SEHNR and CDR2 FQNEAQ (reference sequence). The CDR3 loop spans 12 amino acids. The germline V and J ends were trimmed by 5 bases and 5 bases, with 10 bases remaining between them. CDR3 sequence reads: CASSPRGHEQYF. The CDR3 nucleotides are TGTGCCAGCAGCCCCAGGGGCCACGAGCAGTACTTC.

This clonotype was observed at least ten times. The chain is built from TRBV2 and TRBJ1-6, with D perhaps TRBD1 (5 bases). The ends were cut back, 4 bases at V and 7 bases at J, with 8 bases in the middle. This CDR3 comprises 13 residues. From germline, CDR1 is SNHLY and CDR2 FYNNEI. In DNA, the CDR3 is TGTGCCAGCAGTGGACAGCAAAATTCACCCCTCCACTTT. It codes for CASSGQQNSPLHF. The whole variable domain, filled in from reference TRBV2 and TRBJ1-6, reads EPEVTQTPSHQVTQMGQEVILRCVPISNHLYFYWYRQILGQKVEFLVSFYNNEISEKSEIFDDQFSVERPDGSNFTLKIRSTKLEDSAMYFCASSGQQNSPLHFGNGTRLTVT.

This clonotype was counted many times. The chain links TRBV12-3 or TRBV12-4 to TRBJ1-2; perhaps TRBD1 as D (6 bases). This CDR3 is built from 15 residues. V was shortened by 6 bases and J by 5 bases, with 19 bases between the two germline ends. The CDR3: CASRQTGPGGYGYTF. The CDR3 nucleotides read TGTGCCAGCAGACAAACAGGGCCCGGCGGGTATGGCTACACCTTC.

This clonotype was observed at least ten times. In DNA form, the CDR3 reads TGCAGTGCCAGATTATCGGGACTAGCGCCCGAAAGGGGCTCCTACGAGCAGTACTTC. Protein: CSARLSGLAPERGSYEQYF. V is TRBV20-1 and J is TRBJ2-7; TRBD2 agrees at 10 bases. The CDR3 runs to 19 residues. Germline CDR1 DFQATT, CDR2 SNEGSKA (reference sequence). With V trimmed by 6 bases and J by 0 bases, 20 bases remained unmatched.

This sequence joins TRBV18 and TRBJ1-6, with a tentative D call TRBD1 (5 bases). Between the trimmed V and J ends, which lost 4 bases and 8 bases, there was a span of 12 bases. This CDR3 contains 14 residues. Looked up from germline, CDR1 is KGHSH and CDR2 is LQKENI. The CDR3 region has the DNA TGTGCCAGCTCACAGGGAGTGGGGGATTCACCCCTCCACTTT. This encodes CASSQGVGDSPLHF.

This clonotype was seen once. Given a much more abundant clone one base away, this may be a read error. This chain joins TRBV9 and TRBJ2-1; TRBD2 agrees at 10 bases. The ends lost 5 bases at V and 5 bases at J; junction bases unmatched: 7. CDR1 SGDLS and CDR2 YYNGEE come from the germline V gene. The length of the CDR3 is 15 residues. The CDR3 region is CASSGSGRAHNEQFF. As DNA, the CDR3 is TGTGCCAGCAGTGGAAGCGGGAGGGCCCACAATGAGCAGTTCTTC.

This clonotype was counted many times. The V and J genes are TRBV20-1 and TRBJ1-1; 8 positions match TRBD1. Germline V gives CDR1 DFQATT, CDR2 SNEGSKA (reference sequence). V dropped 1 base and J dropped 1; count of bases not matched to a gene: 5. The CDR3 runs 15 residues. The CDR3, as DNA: TGCAGTGCTAGAGGTACCGACAGGGGGAACACTGAAGCTTTCTTT. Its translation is CSARGTDRGNTEAFF.

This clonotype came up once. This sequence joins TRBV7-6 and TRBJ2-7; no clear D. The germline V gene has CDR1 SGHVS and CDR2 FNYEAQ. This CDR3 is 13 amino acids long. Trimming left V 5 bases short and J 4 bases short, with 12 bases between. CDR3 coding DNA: TGTGCCAGCAGCCTCGAGGAGCATTACGAGCAGTACTTC. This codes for CASSLEEHYEQYF.

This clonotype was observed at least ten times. CDR3 loop: CASSLATGLAGQETQYF. DNA of the CDR3: TGTGCCAGCAGCTTGGCGACAGGCCTAGCGGGCCAAGAGACCCAGTACTTC. This sequence joins TRBV5-5 and TRBJ2-5; TRBD2 aligns across 8 bases. Germline loops: CDR1 SGHKS, CDR2 YYEKEE (reference sequence). The J segment lost 1 base and the V segment lost 0 bases, leaving 8 bases of the junction unmatched. The CDR3 sequence is 17 residues long.

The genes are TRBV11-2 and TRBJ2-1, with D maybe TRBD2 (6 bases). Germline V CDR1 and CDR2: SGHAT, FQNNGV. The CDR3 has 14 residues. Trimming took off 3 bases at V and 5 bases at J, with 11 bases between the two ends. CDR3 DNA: TGTGCCAGCAGCTTGGTCGGCGGGGACAATGAGCAGTTCTTC. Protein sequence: CASSLVGGDNEQFF.

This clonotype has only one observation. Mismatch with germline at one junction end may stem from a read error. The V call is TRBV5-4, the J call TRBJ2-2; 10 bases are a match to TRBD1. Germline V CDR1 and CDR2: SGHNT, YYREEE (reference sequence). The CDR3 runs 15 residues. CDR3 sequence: CASSFADRGTGELSF. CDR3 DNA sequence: TGTGCCAGCAGCTTTGCGGACAGGGGGACCGGGGAGCTGTCTTTT.

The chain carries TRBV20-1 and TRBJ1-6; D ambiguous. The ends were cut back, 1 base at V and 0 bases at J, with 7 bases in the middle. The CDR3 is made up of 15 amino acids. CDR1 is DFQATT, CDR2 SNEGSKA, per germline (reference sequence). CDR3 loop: CSARVTSSYNSPLHF. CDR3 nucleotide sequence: TGCAGTGCTAGAGTAACGAGCTCCTATAATTCACCCCTCCACTTT.